The sequence of this T cell receptor beta chain was determined in a study of T-cell memory formation after mild COVID-19. On the study more broadly: Largely donor-specific TCR clusters were found. Study-wide results and limits: There were some responding clones in pre-infection memory, which suggested that cross-reactive memory had joined. Researchers report contracting CD4+ clones mostly in CM and EM, with CD8+ clones in EMRA.

Using constant-segment primers, 5'RACE produced TCR alpha and TCR beta cDNA libraries carrying sample barcodes and UMIs. TCRdb re-called the 5' RACE reads with MiXCR, one entry per CDR3 protein. The table lists a few hundred thousand distinct CDR3 sequences, roughly 15% of them singletons, with 22% in the top ten. To note about this clonotype: The antigen is undetermined.

The clonotype comes from a man between 18 and 35 years old who had mild COVID-19 (a few samples of this study predate the infection). Cell type and time point are not known. The sample consisted of PBMCs or a T cell subset sorted from them (not recorded which).

The CDR3 region is CASNQAADNEQFF. In DNA form, the CDR3 reads TGTGCCAGCAACCAAGCTGCGGACAATGAGCAGTTCTTC. The chain links TRBV12-3 or TRBV12-4 to TRBJ2-1; the D is unclear. Trimming took 7 bases from V and 5 from J, leaving 12 bases between them. This CDR3 is 13 amino acids long.